This entry concerns a single TCR beta chain. This clonotype was detected many times. Its recognized antigen is unknown. The input lacks base qualities; no much larger clone sits a single base away. The data were obtained in a study of T-cell reconstitution after alpha-beta-depleted transplantation in children (dated by TCRdb to the mid-2010s). Some background on the complete study: Using TCR repertoire profiling, the study quantitatively followed how T-cell immune reconstitution unfolded in children after TCRalphabeta/CD19-depleted allogeneic hematopoietic cell transplantation.

The protocol used for the library was PCR. Sequencing instrument: Illumina HiSeq 2500. To normalize quantification of the TCRbeta repertoire, the TCR libraries were built with molecular barcoding that relied on unique molecular identifiers. TCRdb's own reprocessing of the public reads used fastp at Q25 and MiXCR and kept productive beta chains. Rows are combined by CDR3 protein, so each entry shows the most common genes and DNA. In this sample the table shows about 110,000 distinct CDR3 sequences, about a tenth of which occur a single time. The ten top clones hold 8% of the sample. The TCR originated in a human donor who donated a stem cell graft to a child with acute lymphoblastic leukemia. The sample here was PBMCs from the stem cell graft donor, taken from the stem cell graft.

The CDR3 corresponds to CASSAGQDFDEQYF. The bases are TGTGCCAGCAGCGCCGGACAGGATTTCGACGAGCAGTACTTC. This sequence uses TRBV7-2 and TRBJ2-7; the junction holds 7 bases that match TRBD1. The CDR3 measures 14 amino acids from cysteine to phenylalanine. The kept DNA is CDR3 alone, 42 bases in frame from the first base. Looking up the germline V gene yields CDR1 SGHTA and CDR2 FQGNSA. V ends up 5 bases short and J 5 bases short, with an unmatched junction base count of 9.